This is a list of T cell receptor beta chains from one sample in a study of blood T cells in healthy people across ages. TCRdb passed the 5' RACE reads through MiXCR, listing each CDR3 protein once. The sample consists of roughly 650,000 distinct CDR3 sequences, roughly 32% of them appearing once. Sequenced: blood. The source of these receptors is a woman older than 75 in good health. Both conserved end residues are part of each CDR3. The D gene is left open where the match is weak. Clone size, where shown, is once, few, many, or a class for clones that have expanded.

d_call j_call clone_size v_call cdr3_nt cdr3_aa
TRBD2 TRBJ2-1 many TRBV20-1 TGCAGTGCTCGATCGTCTAGCGGGGCCCTGTACAATGAGCAGTTCTTC CSARSSSGALYNEQFF
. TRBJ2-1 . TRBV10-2 TGCGCCAGCAATGGCAGGGAGTCCTACAATGAGCAGTTCTTC CASNGRESYNEQFF
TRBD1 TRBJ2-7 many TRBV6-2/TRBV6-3 TGTGCCAGCAGTTCCGGGACAGGTTCACCGTACTTC CASSSGTGSPYF
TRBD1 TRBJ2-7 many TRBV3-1 TGTGCCAGCAGCCTACAGGGGATACAATACGAGCAGTACTTC CASSLQGIQYEQYF
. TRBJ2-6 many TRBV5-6 TGTGCCAGCACCATTGGACAGAAAAGGGGCTCTGGGGCCAACGTCCTGACTTTC CASTIGQKRGSGANVLTF
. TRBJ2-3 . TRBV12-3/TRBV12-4 TGTGCCAGCAGTTTAGGTGGGAGCGCAGATGTGCAATATTTT CASSLGGSADVQYF
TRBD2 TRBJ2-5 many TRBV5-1 TGCGCCAGCAGCGACCTTAGCGGGGGGTACCAAGAGACCCAGTACTTC CASSDLSGGYQETQYF
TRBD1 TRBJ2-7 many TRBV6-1 TGTGCCAGCAGGGGGACAGTGAGCTCCTACGAGCAGTACTTC CASRGTVSSYEQYF
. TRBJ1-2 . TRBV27 TGTGCCAGCAGTTATTGGTCCGGAGCGGGTCCTAACTATGGCTACACCTTC CASSYWSGAGPNYGYTF
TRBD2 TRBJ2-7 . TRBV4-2 TGTGCCAGCAGCCAAGTTACAACTAGCGGGGACTACGAGCAGTACTTC CASSQVTTSGDYEQYF
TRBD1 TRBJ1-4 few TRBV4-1 TGCGCCAGCAGCCAGGGCTCCGGGACAGGGCAAGAAAAACTGTTTTTT CASSQGSGTGQEKLFF
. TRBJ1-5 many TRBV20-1 TGCAGTGCTTCGCTTGGCCAGCCCCAGCATTTT CSASLGQPQHF
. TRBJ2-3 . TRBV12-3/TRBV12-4 TGTGCCAGCACCCAAGGGTTGGGCCTGAGAACAGATACGCAGTATTTT CASTQGLGLRTDTQYF
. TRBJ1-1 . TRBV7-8 TGTGCCAGCAGCTTAGCGATGCAGGGCGGAAGAACTGAAGCTTTCTTT CASSLAMQGGRTEAFF
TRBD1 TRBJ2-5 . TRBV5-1 TGCGCCAGCAGCCTGCCGGGACAGAAGAAAGAGACCCAGTACTTC CASSLPGQKKETQYF
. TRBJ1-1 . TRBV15 TGTGCCACCAGCAGAGAGCGGAACACTGAAGCTTTCTTT CATSRERNTEAFF
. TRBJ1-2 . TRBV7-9 TGTGCCAGCAGCCCCGGGGGGCCATGGGGCTACACCTTC CASSPGGPWGYTF
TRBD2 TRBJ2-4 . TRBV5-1 TGCGCCAGCAGCCAAGCGGGAGGCGGGCCCGGAAACATTCAGTACTTC CASSQAGGGPGNIQYF
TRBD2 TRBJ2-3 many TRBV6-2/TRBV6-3 TGTGCCAGCAGTTACTCCGTCTCACTAGCGGCCACCACAGATACGCAGTATTTT CASSYSVSLAATTDTQYF
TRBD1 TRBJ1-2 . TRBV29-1 TGCAGCGTTGAATCCGGGACAGCCTACTCTGGCTACACCTTC CSVESGTAYSGYTF
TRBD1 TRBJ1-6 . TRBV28 TGTGCCAGCACTCCCGACAGGGGTTATTCACCCCTCCACTTT CASTPDRGYSPLHF
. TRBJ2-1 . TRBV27 TGTGCCAGCAGTTTATACAGCAACAATGAGCAGTTCTTC CASSLYSNNEQFF
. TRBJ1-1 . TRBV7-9 TGTGCCAGCAGCTCCCCCCAAAACAGGGCAGTCACTGAAGCTTTCTTT CASSSPQNRAVTEAFF
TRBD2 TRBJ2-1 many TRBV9 TGTGCCAGCAGCGTAGGGGCCAGCGGGGGGTTAAATGAGCAGTTCTTC CASSVGASGGLNEQFF
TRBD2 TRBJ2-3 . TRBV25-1 TGTGCCAGCAGTACGGGGGGAGGCACAGATACGCAGTATTTT CASSTGGGTDTQYF
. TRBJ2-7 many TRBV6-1 TGTGCCAGCAGTGTACGTAGGGATGGCGAGCAGTACTTC CASSVRRDGEQYF
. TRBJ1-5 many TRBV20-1 TGCAGTGCCAGGAGGGGGTTGGAGCCCCAGCATTTT CSARRGLEPQHF
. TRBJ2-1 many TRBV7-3 TGTGCCAGCAGCCTTTACCGGGCCCAGTACAATGAGCAGTTCTTC CASSLYRAQYNEQFF
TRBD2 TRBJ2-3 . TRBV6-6 TGTGCCAGCAGCCGGACTAGCGGGGTGGGAGATACGCAGTATTTT CASSRTSGVGDTQYF
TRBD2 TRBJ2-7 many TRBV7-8 TGTGCCAGCAGCTTAGAGGGCGCGGGGGGCTACGAGCAGTACTTC CASSLEGAGGYEQYF
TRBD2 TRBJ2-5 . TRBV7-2 TGTGCCAGCAGCTTTAATAGCGGGGGGAACCAAGAGACCCAGTACTTC CASSFNSGGNQETQYF
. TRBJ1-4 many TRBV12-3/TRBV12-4 TGTGCCAGCAGTTTAGTGGCGGATCATGAAAAACTGTTTTTT CASSLVADHEKLFF
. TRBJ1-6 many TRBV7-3 TGTGCCAGCAGCTTAGGGGGGGGCCTCCGGTCACCCCTCCACTTT CASSLGGGLRSPLHF
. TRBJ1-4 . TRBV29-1 TGCAGCGTCGCCCAACAGGGCAGAAATGAAAAACTGTTTTTT CSVAQQGRNEKLFF
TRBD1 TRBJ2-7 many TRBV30 TGTGCCTGGAGTGAGTCCTTTCTCTCGACAGGGGCACGGTACGAGCAGTACTTC CAWSESFLSTGARYEQYF
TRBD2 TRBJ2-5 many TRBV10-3 TGTGCCATCAGTGAGGGACTAGCGGGGAGCCAAGAGACCCAGTACTTC CAISEGLAGSQETQYF
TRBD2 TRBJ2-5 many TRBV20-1 TGCAGTGCTAGGGTTACTAGCGGGGGCGAGGAGACCCAGTACTTC CSARVTSGGEETQYF
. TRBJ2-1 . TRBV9 TGTGCCAGCAGCCGAGAGGGGGAATCCTACAATGAGCAGTTCTTC CASSREGESYNEQFF
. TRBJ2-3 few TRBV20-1 TGCAGTGCCGGTGGGGTTATCCTAGCAGATACGCAGTATTTT CSAGGVILADTQYF
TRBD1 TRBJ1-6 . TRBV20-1 TGCAGTGCTAGCCGACAGGGGGTCGGCTCCTATAATTCACCCCTCCACTTT CSASRQGVGSYNSPLHF
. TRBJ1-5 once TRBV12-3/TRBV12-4 TGTGCCAGCAGTTTACGGGGGGCGTATAGCAATCAGCCCCAGCATTTT CASSLRGAYSNQPQHF
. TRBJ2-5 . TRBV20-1 TGCAGTGCTAGAACGGACCAAGAGACCCAGTACTTC CSARTDQETQYF
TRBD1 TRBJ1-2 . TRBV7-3 TGTGCCAGCAGCCCGGAAGGGGGGCAGGGGGTCTATGGCTACACCTTC CASSPEGGQGVYGYTF
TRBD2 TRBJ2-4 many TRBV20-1 TGCAGTGCTAGTCCGGGGGGTTTAAACATTCAGTACTTC CSASPGGLNIQYF
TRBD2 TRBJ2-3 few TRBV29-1 TGCAGCGTTGAAGCCTGGACTAGCGGAAACACAGATACGCAGTATTTT CSVEAWTSGNTDTQYF